This T cell receptor beta chain emerged from a study of T-cell memory formation after mild COVID-19. The study, taken as a whole, reports: Researchers could not confirm that second-wave clones peaking on day 37 targeted SARS-CoV-2. Researchers found some responding clones in pre-infection memory, a sign that cross-reactive memory joined. Clones that shrank (day 15 to 85) were balanced CD4/CD8, whereas later expanders leaned CD4+.

Per germline, CDR1 SGHDT and CDR2 YYEEEE. The CDR3 totals 15 residues. Trimming took 3 bases from V and 0 from J, leaving 7 bases between them. TCRdb independently ran MiXCR on the 5' RACE reads; one entry per CDR3 protein. The sample holds approximately 440,000 distinct CDR3 sequences, 20% seen once. This clonotype was detected only a few times. Its specificity is not known. Sequencing input: PBMCs or a T cell subset sorted from them (not recorded which). The source of this sequence is an adult woman who had mild COVID-19 (a few samples of this study predate the infection). Cell type and time point are not known. This chain joins TRBV5-6 and TRBJ2-6; D is ambiguous. The CDR3 coding sequence is TGTGCCAGCAGCTCCCGGACCTCTGGGGCCAACGTCCTGACTTTC. Protein product: CASSSRTSGANVLTF.